These T cell receptor beta chains were read from a single sample in a study of T cells in Graves' hyperthyroidism and ophthalmopathy. TCRdb re-called the multiplex PCR reads with MiXCR, one entry per CDR3 protein. Of hundreds of thousands of distinct CDR3 sequences detected, 14% appear once; the ten largest clones hold approximately 10%. The sequenced sample consisted of blood. The receptors here all came from a woman under 30 with Graves' hyperthyroidism. Each CDR3 is given with its conserved first and last residue. A D gene is named only where the DNA matches it firmly. Only some rows state a clone size, as once, few, many or a class for expanded clones.

len,v_gene,d_gene,abundance,j_gene,CDR3nt,CDR3aa
13,TRBV19,TRBD1,-,TRBJ1-1,TGTGCCAGTAGTTTCAGGGGGCGTCCTGAAGCTTTCTTT,CASSFRGRPEAFF
14,TRBV5-1,TRBD1,many,TRBJ1-2,TGCGCCAGCAGCTTCACCGGGACAGGGCTCCCTCACACCTTC,CASSFTGTGLPHTF
13,TRBV7-6,-,many,TRBJ2-7,TGTGCCAGCAGCTTTGGACGATCCTACGAGCAGTACTTC,CASSFGRSYEQYF
15,TRBV20-1,-,-,TRBJ1-6,TGCAGTGCTAGTGGCGACAGCTCCTATAATTCACCCCTCCACTTT,CSASGDSSYNSPLHF
14,TRBV7-9,-,-,TRBJ1-3,TGTGCCAGCAGCTTAGAGGATTTTGGAAACACCATATATTTT,CASSLEDFGNTIYF
14,TRBV9,-,few,TRBJ1-2,TGTGCCAGCAGCGAAAGCAACAGTTTCGACGGCTACACCTTC,CASSESNSFDGYTF
14,TRBV10-3,TRBD1,few,TRBJ2-7,TGTGCCATCAGGACCGGGACAGGGGGCTACGAGCAGTACTTC,CAIRTGTGGYEQYF
13,TRBV7-8,TRBD1,many,TRBJ2-1,TGTGCCAGCAGGCGAGACAGGGCTAATGAGCAGTTCTTC,CASRRDRANEQFF
14,TRBV7-9,-,few,TRBJ1-1,TGTGCCAGCAGCTTACTCAATTTGAACACTGAAGCTTTCTTT,CASSLLNLNTEAFF
18,TRBV19,-,-,TRBJ1-5,TGTGCCAGTAGTATTGACGGCTCAGGTGGGTTGGGCAATCAGCCCCAGCATTTT,CASSIDGSGGLGNQPQHF
14,TRBV29-1,-,many,TRBJ1-2,TGCAGCGTGACAACGGGGACACTGTCTCGTGGCTACACCTTC,CSVTTGTLSRGYTF
15,TRBV6-2/TRBV6-3,TRBD2,-,TRBJ2-5,TGTGCCAGCAGTTACTCAGGTGCGGGGGAAGAGACCCAGTACTTC,CASSYSGAGEETQYF
16,TRBV28,-,few,TRBJ1-4,TGTGCCAGCAGTTTAGTCCTGATCGGAGGGAGTGAAAAACTGTTTTTT,CASSLVLIGGSEKLFF
18,TRBV6-5,-,-,TRBJ2-2,TGTGCCAGCAGTTACGCCCGTCGGGGGGCGGGAGAATCCGGGGAGCTGTTTTTT,CASSYARRGAGESGELFF
15,TRBV2,-,-,TRBJ2-3,TGTGCCAGCAGTGAAGAAGGGCTAGCGAGAAATACGCAGTATTTT,CASSEEGLARNTQYF
15,TRBV20-1,TRBD2,many,TRBJ2-7,TGCAGTGCTATTTGGGTAAGCGGGAGGACCTACGAGCAGTACTTC,CSAIWVSGRTYEQYF
12,TRBV28,TRBD1,-,TRBJ1-1,TGTGCCAGCGCAGTTCGACAGGGCGAAGCTTTCTTT,CASAVRQGEAFF
15,TRBV7-2,TRBD2,many,TRBJ2-7,TGTGCCAGCAGCTGGGGGGGAGGCAGCTCCTACGAGCAGTACTTC,CASSWGGGSSYEQYF
13,TRBV3-1,-,many,TRBJ1-3,TGTGCCAGCAGCCAAAGGAGTTTAAACACCATATATTTT,CASSQRSLNTIYF
19,TRBV20-1,TRBD1,many,TRBJ2-5,TGCAGTGCTAGAGGGGTCTCGGGCAGGGGGTTTGGTCGGAGAGAGACCCAGTACTTC,CSARGVSGRGFGRRETQYF
13,TRBV6-2/TRBV6-3,-,-,TRBJ2-1,TGTGCCAGCAGTTATGTGGGCGGGAATGAGCAGTTCTTC,CASSYVGGNEQFF
16,TRBV18,-,many,TRBJ1-3,TGTGCCAGCTCTACGACACCAACGAGCTCTGGAAACACCATATATTTT,CASSTTPTSSGNTIYF
13,TRBV12-3/TRBV12-4,TRBD1,few,TRBJ2-7,TGTGCCACCGGACAGGGTCCTCTTGGCGAGCAGTACTTC,CATGQGPLGEQYF
16,TRBV6-2/TRBV6-3,-,many,TRBJ1-1,TGTGCCAGCAGACCCTTCTCAGGGTTTCGGAACACTGAAGCTTTCTTT,CASRPFSGFRNTEAFF
14,TRBV6-1,TRBD2,-,TRBJ2-7,TGTGCCAGCAGTCTTAGCGGGAGTATCAACGAGCAGTACTTC,CASSLSGSINEQYF
12,TRBV7-9,-,many,TRBJ2-2,TGTGCCAGCAGCGCCGACGGCGGGGAGCTGTTTTTT,CASSADGGELFF
15,TRBV6-5,-,few,TRBJ2-7,TGTGCCAGCAGTTACGGTTTTGCGGGGTCCTACGAGCAGTACTTC,CASSYGFAGSYEQYF
15,TRBV27,-,-,TRBJ1-5,TGTGCCAGCAGCGAGTCGGGGGAGATAATAAAGCCCCAGCATTTT,CASSESGEIIKPQHF
14,TRBV27,-,-,TRBJ1-6,TGTGCCAGCAGTCGGGGACGGTTGAATTCACCCCTCCACTTT,CASSRGRLNSPLHF
17,TRBV4-1,-,many,TRBJ2-1,TGCGCCAGCAGCCAAGATAATTTTAGTGGGCTCGACAATGAGCAGTTCTTC,CASSQDNFSGLDNEQFF
17,TRBV9,TRBD2,few,TRBJ2-2,TGTGCCAGCAGCGGGGCCCGAGCGGGACCGAACACCGGGGAGCTGTTTTTT,CASSGARAGPNTGELFF
16,TRBV3-1,-,-,TRBJ2-3,TGTGCCAGCAGCCAGGGGCCAAACGGGGGCACAGATACGCAGTATTTT,CASSQGPNGGTDTQYF
16,TRBV7-6,-,many,TRBJ2-1,TGTGCCAGCAGCTTAGGCGGGCGGGAAACCTACAATGAGCAGTTCTTC,CASSLGGRETYNEQFF
20,TRBV12-3/TRBV12-4,TRBD1,many,TRBJ2-2,TGTGCCAGCAGTCCATACCCGTACTCCTCCGGACAGGGGAATACCGGGGAGCTGTTTTTT,CASSPYPYSSGQGNTGELFF
15,TRBV10-3,-,many,TRBJ2-1,TGTGCCATCAGTGAGTCGACGAACTCCTACAATGAGCAGTTCTTC,CAISESTNSYNEQFF
16,TRBV7-9,TRBD1,many,TRBJ2-7,TGTGCCAGCAGCTTGGTGGACAGGGCTTTCTCCTACGAGCAGTACTTC,CASSLVDRAFSYEQYF
15,TRBV11-2,-,-,TRBJ1-1,TGTGCCAGCAGCATCCGGACGAAAAAGAACACTGAAGCTTTCTTT,CASSIRTKKNTEAFF
15,TRBV4-3,-,many,TRBJ1-5,TGCGCCAGCAGCCAAGAACGGTACGGGTATCAGCCCCAGCATTTT,CASSQERYGYQPQHF
11,TRBV20-1,-,many,TRBJ2-3,TGCAGTGCCATCTACACAGATACGCAGTATTTT,CSAIYTDTQYF
16,TRBV30,TRBD1,-,TRBJ2-2,TGTGCCCGGGCCGGGACAGGGGGATCGAACACCGGGGAGCTGTTTTTT,CARAGTGGSNTGELFF
16,TRBV30,-,-,TRBJ2-7,TGTGCCTGGAGTACGACCTTTTGGGGACTGAACTACGAGCAGTACTTC,CAWSTTFWGLNYEQYF
14,TRBV7-2,-,many,TRBJ1-2,TGTGCCAGCAGTCTCCCCCCCAAGTTCTATGGCTACACCTTC,CASSLPPKFYGYTF
16,TRBV6-5,-,many,TRBJ2-5,TGTGCCAGCAGTTACCAATGGAGTTCACCCCCGGCGACCCAGTACTTC,CASSYQWSSPPATQYF
19,TRBV19,TRBD2,-,TRBJ2-2,TGTGCCAGTAGTCAAACGGGACTAGCGGGAACGGGGTTCACCGGGGAGCTGTTTTTT,CASSQTGLAGTGFTGELFF
15,TRBV25-1,TRBD2,few,TRBJ2-2,TGTGCCAGCAGTGAAGCGGGAGCCGCCACCGGGGAGCTGTTTTTT,CASSEAGAATGELFF
16,TRBV12-3/TRBV12-4,-,many,TRBJ1-1,TGTGCCAGCGCGCCTCACCCGGGGGCCATGAACACTGAAGCTTTCTTT,CASAPHPGAMNTEAFF
12,TRBV2,TRBD2,many,TRBJ2-3,TGTGCCAGAGGGACTAGCAAGGATACGCAGTATTTT,CARGTSKDTQYF
15,TRBV20-1,TRBD2,-,TRBJ2-5,TGCAGTGCTGCGGGACTAGCGGGAGGGCGAGAGACCCAGTACTTC,CSAAGLAGGRETQYF
15,TRBV20-1,-,many,TRBJ2-3,TGCAGTGCTAGGGATAGCGGAAGTAGCACAGATACGCAGTATTTT,CSARDSGSSTDTQYF
15,TRBV6-1,-,-,TRBJ1-5,TGTGCCAGCAGGGAGAACGGAGATAGCAATCAGCCCCAGCATTTT,CASRENGDSNQPQHF
15,TRBV2,-,many,TRBJ1-3,TGTGCCAGCGTGACCGGGGGCGCGTTTGGAAACACCATATATTTT,CASVTGGAFGNTIYF
18,TRBV7-2,TRBD2,many,TRBJ2-3,TGTGCCAGCAGCTTAGCGCCCCTTGGCGGGAGCCGCACAGATACGCAGTATTTT,CASSLAPLGGSRTDTQYF
13,TRBV24-1,-,-,TRBJ1-1,TGTGCCACCAGTGCCTATGGAGGGGTTGGAGCTTTCTTT,CATSAYGGVGAFF
18,TRBV14,TRBD2,-,TRBJ2-7,TGTGCCAGCAGCCAAGATTTCCTTAGGACGGGGGGTGACGGCGAGCAGTACTTC,CASSQDFLRTGGDGEQYF
13,TRBV18,-,many,TRBJ1-5,TGTGCCAGCTCACCAGGGTTCAGTTCGCCCCAGCATTTT,CASSPGFSSPQHF
14,TRBV4-3,-,few,TRBJ2-1,TGCGCCAGCAGCCAAGAAGAGACTTACAATGAGCAGTTCTTC,CASSQEETYNEQFF